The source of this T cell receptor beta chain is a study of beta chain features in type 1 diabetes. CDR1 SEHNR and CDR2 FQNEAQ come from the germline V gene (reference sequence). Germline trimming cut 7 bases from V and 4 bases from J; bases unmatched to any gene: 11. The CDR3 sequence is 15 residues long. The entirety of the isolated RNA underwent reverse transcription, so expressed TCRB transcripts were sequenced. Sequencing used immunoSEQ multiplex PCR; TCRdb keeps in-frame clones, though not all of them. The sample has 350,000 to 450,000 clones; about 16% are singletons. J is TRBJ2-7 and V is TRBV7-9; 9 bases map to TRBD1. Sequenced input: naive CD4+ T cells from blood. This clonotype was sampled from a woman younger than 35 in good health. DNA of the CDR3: TGTGCCAGCACCCTCCTCGGACAGGGGCTTTACGAGCAGTACTTC. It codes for CASTLLGQGLYEQYF. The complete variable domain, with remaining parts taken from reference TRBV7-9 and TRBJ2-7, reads DTGVSQNPRHKITKRGQNVTFRCDPISEHNRLYWYRQTLGQGPEFLTYFQNEAQLEKSRLLSDRFSAERPKGSFSTLEIQRTEQGDSAMYLCASTLLGQGLYEQYFGPGTRLTVT.